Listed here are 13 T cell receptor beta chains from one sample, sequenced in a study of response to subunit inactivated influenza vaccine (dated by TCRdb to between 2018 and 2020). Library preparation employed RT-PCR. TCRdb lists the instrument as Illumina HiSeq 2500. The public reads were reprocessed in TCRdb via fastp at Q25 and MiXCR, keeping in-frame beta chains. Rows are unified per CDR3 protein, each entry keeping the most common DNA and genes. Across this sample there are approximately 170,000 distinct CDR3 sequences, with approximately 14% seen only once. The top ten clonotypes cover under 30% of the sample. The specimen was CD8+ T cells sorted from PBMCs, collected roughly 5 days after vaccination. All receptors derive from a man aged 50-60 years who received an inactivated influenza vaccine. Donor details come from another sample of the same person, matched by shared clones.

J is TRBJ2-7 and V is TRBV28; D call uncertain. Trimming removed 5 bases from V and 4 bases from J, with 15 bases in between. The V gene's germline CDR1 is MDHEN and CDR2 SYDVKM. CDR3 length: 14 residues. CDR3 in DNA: TGTGCCAGCAGTGCCCGAAAGGGTTTTTACGAGCAGTACTTC. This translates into CASSARKGFYEQYF.

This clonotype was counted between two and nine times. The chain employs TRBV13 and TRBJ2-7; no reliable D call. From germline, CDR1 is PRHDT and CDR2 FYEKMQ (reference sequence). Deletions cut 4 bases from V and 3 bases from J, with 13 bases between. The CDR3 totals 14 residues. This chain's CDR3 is CASSSQKMGYEQYF. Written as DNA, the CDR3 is TGTGCCAGCAGCTCCCAAAAAATGGGCTACGAGCAGTACTTC.

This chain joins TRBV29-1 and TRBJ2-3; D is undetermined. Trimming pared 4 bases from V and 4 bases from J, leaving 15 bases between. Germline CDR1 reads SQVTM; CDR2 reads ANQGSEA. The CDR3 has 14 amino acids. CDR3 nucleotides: TGCAGCGTTGTGACCGGGTTCATGCCAGATACGCAGTATTTT. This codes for CSVVTGFMPDTQYF.

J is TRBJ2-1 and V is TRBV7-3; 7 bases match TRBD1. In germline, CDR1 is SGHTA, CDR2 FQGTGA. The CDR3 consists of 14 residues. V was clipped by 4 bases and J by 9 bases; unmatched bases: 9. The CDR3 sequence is CASSSQQGSTEQFF. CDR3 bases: TGTGCCAGCAGCTCACAACAGGGGTCTACTGAGCAGTTCTTC.

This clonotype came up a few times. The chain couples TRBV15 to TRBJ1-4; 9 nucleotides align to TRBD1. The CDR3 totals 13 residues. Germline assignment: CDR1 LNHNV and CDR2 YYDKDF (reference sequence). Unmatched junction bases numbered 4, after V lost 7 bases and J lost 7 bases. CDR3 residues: CATNTGGGEKLFF. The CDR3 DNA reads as TGTGCCACCAACACAGGGGGCGGTGAAAAACTGTTTTTT.

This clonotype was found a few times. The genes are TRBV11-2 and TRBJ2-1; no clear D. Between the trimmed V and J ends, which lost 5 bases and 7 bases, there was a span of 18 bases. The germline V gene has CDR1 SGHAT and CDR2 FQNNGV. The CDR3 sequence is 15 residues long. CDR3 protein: CASSPGARLWNEQFF. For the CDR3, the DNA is TGTGCCAGCAGCCCGGGCGCTAGACTCTGGAATGAGCAGTTCTTC.

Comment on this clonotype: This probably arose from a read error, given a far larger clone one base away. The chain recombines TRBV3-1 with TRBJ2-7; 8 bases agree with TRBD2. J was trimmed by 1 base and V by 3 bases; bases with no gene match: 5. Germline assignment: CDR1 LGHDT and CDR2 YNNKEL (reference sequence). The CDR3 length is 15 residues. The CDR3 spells CASSQGLVGSYEQYF. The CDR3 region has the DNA TGTGCCAGCAGCCAGGGACTAGTGGGGTCCTACGAGCAGTACTTC.

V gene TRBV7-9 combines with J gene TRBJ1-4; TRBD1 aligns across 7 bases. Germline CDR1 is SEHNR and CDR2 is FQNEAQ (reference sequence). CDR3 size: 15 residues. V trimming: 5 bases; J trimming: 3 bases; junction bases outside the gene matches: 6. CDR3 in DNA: TGTGCCAGCAGCGACAGGGAGTGGGCTAATGAAAAACTGTTTTTT. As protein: CASSDREWANEKLFF.

CDR3 loop: CASSARSPEFYGYTF. Here the CDR3 DNA reads TGTGCCAGCAGTGCTCGGAGCCCCGAATTCTATGGCTACACCTTC. V is TRBV2 and J is TRBJ1-2; D ambiguous. This CDR3 has 15 amino acids. V lost 4 bases and J lost 4, with 16 bases in between. Germline V lookup: CDR1 SNHLY, CDR2 FYNNEI.

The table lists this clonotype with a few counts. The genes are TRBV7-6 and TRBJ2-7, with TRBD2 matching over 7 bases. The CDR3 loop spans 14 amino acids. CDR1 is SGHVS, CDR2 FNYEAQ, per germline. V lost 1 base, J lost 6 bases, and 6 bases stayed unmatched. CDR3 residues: CASSLEVGGSEQYF. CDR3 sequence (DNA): TGTGCCAGCAGCTTAGAGGTCGGGGGGTCCGAGCAGTACTTC. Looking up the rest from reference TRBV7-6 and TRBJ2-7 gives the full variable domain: GAGVSQSPRYKVTKRGQDVALRCDPISGHVSLYWYRQALGQGPEFLTYFNYEAQQDKSGLPNDRFSAERPEGSISTLTIQRTEQRDSAMYRCASSLEVGGSEQYFGPGTRLTVT.

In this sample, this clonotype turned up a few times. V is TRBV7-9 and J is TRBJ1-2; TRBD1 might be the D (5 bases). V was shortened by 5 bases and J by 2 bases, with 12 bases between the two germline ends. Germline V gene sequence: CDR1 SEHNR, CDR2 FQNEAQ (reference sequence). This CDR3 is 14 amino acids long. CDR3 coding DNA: TGTGCCAGCAGCGAGAGGGACTCAAACTATGGCTACACCTTC. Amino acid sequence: CASSERDSNYGYTF.

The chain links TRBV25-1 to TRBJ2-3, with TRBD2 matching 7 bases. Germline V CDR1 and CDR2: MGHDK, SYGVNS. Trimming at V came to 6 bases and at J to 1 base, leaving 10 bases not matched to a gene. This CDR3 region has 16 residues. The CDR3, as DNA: TGTGCCAGCAGCCGTCTGGCGGGAGTTGGCACAGATACGCAGTATTTT. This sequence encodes CASSRLAGVGTDTQYF.

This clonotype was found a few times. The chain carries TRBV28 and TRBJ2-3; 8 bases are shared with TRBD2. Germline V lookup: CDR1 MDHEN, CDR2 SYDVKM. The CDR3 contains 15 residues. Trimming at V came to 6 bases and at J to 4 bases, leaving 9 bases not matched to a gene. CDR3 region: CASSPRTSYSDTQYF. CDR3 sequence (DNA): TGTGCCAGCAGCCCTCGGACTAGCTATTCAGATACGCAGTATTTT.